Listed here are 23 T cell receptor beta chains from one sample, sequenced in a study of beta chain features in type 1 diabetes. Reverse transcribing all isolated RNA meant expressed TCRB transcripts were sequenced. Here immunoSEQ multiplex PCR was the method, and the copy in TCRdb shows in-frame clones only, minus some. The data hold under 400,000 clones, with 14% observed a single time. Source material: central memory CD4+ T cells from blood. These receptors all come from a man aged 25-40 years in good health.

This clone was picked up many times. The chain combines TRBV21-1 with TRBJ1-5. TRBV21-1 represents a pseudogene. CDR3 length: 18 residues. CDR3 sequence reads: CASGPAGVVGQSNQPQHF. The CDR3 nucleotides are TGTGCCAGCGGCCCGGCGGGGGTAGTGGGACAGAGCAATCAGCCCCAGCATTTT.

The CDR3 loop is CASSPGSYYGYTF. CDR3 sequence (DNA): TGTGCCAGCAGTCCCGGCAGTTACTATGGCTACACCTTC. The chain employs TRBV27 and TRBJ1-2; no definite D call. Trimming cost V 5 bases and J 3 bases, with 10 bases left between them. Germline assignment: CDR1 MNHEY and CDR2 SMNVEV (reference sequence). The CDR3 runs 13 residues.

Points on this clone: Germline and junction disagree at one end, which may indicate a read error. This chain's CDR3 is CASNEGAAFYGYTF. DNA of the CDR3: TGTGCCAGCAATGAAGGGGCGGCTTTCTATGGCTACACCTTC. The chain combines TRBV2 with TRBJ1-2, with a weak D call TRBD1 (5 bases). The length of the CDR3 is 14 residues. Germline CDR1 reads SNHLY; CDR2 reads FYNNEI.

The chain links TRBV7-2 to TRBJ2-5, with 8 bases that match TRBD2. The CDR3 covers 16 residues. Losses at the gene ends were 1 base for V and 0 bases for J; bases not matched to a gene: 4. Germline CDR1 SGHTA, CDR2 FQGNSA. The CDR3 DNA reads TGTGCCAGCAGCTTAGTGGGTAGCGGGAACCAAGAGACCCAGTACTTC. Translating gives CASSLVGSGNQETQYF. The variable domain in full, with the rest retrieved from reference TRBV7-2 and TRBJ2-5, is GAGVSQSPSNKVTEKGKDVELRCDPISGHTALYWYRQSLGQGLEFLIYFQGNSAPDKSGLPSDRFSAERTGGSVSTLTIQRTQQEDSAVYLCASSLVGSGNQETQYFGPGTRLLVL.

This clone turned up a few times. Other DNA sequences in this sample translate to the same CDR3. The V and J genes are TRBV19 and TRBJ1-1; D gene unclear. The CDR3 is 12 residues long. Trimming removed 5 bases at V and 0 bases at J, with 4 bases between. The germline gives CDR1 LNHDA, CDR2 SQIVND (reference sequence). This CDR3 is CASSRMNTEAFF. CDR3 coding DNA: TGTGCCAGTAGTCGTATGAACACTGAAGCTTTCTTT.

This clone was seen only a few times. The V call is TRBV2, the J call TRBJ1-4; D gene unclear. V lost 7 bases, J lost 8 bases, and 14 bases lay in between. The CDR3 length is 13 residues. Germline values: CDR1 SNHLY, CDR2 FYNNEI. CDR3 loop: CASTGVEREKLFF. CDR3 bases: TGTGCCAGCACCGGTGTCGAGAGAGAAAAACTGTTTTTT.

The chain recombines TRBV9 with TRBJ2-1; weak D call: TRBD1 (5 bases). Germline CDR1 is SGDLS and CDR2 is YYNGEE. The ends were cut back, 0 bases at V and 3 bases at J, with 10 bases in the middle. The CDR3 spans 15 residues. The CDR3 DNA follows: TGTGCCAGCAGCGTAGCAGGGTCCTACTACAATGAGCAGTTCTTC. It specifies CASSVAGSYYNEQFF.

The chain carries TRBV18 and TRBJ2-5, with a possible D match to TRBD1 (5 bases). The CDR3 loop spans 15 amino acids. Germline loops: CDR1 KGHSH, CDR2 LQKENI. V was cut by 3 bases and J by 2 bases, with 13 bases left in between. The CDR3 region is CASSPDKGPQETQYF. CDR3 sequence (DNA): TGTGCCAGCTCACCGGACAAGGGGCCACAAGAGACCCAGTACTTC.

This clone was seen more than once but under ten times. The chain combines TRBV4-2 with TRBJ1-2; D is ambiguous. CDR3 length: 16 residues. Trimming shortened V by 0 bases and J by 6 bases, and 17 bases separated the two germline ends. Germline V gene lookup returns CDR1 LGHNA and CDR2 YNFKEQ. The CDR3 region is CASSQEINTLRDGYTF. The CDR3 nucleotides read TGTGCCAGCAGCCAAGAAATAAATACCCTGAGGGATGGCTACACCTTC.

There are a few counts of this clone. The chain links TRBV7-9 to TRBJ1-2; possibly TRBD1 for D (6 bases). The CDR3 loop spans 13 amino acids. Germline CDR1 is SEHNR and CDR2 is FQNEAQ (reference sequence). V was cut by 5 bases and J by 5 bases, with 12 bases left in between. CDR3 region: CASSPTGLYGYTF. CDR3 DNA sequence: TGTGCCAGCAGCCCAACAGGGTTATATGGCTACACCTTC.

This clone turned up a few times. This chain joins TRBV5-6 and TRBJ1-1; D is undetermined. Germline V gives CDR1 SGHDT, CDR2 YYEEEE. The length of the CDR3 is 15 residues. With 4 bases removed from V and 1 base from J, the gap between germline ends came to 14 bases. CDR3 in DNA: TGTGCCAGCAGCCCGAAGAAGTCGGGGAACACTGAAGCTTTCTTT. Protein: CASSPKKSGNTEAFF.

This clone occurred a few times. V gene TRBV6-1 combines with J gene TRBJ2-3; 8 positions match TRBD1. After removal of 6 bases from V and 1 base from J, the junction contained 6 bases not matched to a gene. The CDR3 spans 15 residues. Per the germline V gene, CDR1 is MNHNS and CDR2 is SASEGT. The chain's CDR3 is CASRADRGGTDTQYF. The DNA for the CDR3 is TGTGCCAGCAGGGCCGACAGGGGAGGCACAGATACGCAGTATTTT.

This clone has more than one count but fewer than ten. The chain links TRBV5-6 to TRBJ2-5; possible D gene TRBD2, 6 bases. V lost 4 bases and J lost 4, with 11 bases in between. CDR3 length: 13 residues. Germline V gene lookup returns CDR1 SGHDT and CDR2 YYEEEE. The CDR3 region has the DNA TGTGCCAGCAGCGGGGGGACGGGAGAGACCCAGTACTTC. Its translation: CASSGGTGETQYF. The full variable domain, completed using reference TRBV5-6 and TRBJ2-5, is DAGVTQSPTHLIKTRGQQVTLRCSPKSGHDTVSWYQQALGQGPQFIFQYYEEEERQRGNFPDRFSGHQFPNYSSELNVNALLLGDSALYLCASSGGTGETQYFGPGTRLLVL.

This chain joins TRBV6-1 and TRBJ2-7; TRBD1 matches 10 bases. The CDR3 has 14 amino acids. The germline V gene has CDR1 MNHNS and CDR2 SASEGT. V lost 5 bases, J lost 5 bases, and 6 bases stayed unmatched. The CDR3 DNA follows: TGTGCCAGCAGTCGGGACAGGGGCTACGACGAGCAGTACGTC. Translated: CASSRDRGYDEQYV.

This rearrangement joins TRBV11-2 to TRBJ2-7, with D perhaps TRBD2 (5 bases). The germline V gene encodes CDR1 SGHAT and CDR2 FQNNGV. The CDR3 covers 14 residues. V lost 6 bases to trimming and J lost 5 bases, with 17 bases between them. The CDR3 DNA is TGTGCCAGCAGTTTAAACGGAGGCAGGCACGAGCAGTACGTC. Its protein product is CASSLNGGRHEQYV.

This chain links TRBV4-1 with TRBJ1-1; D gene ambiguous. Germline loops: CDR1 MGHRA, CDR2 YSYEKL. Trimming pared 1 base from V and 6 bases from J, leaving 15 bases between. The length of the CDR3 is 15 residues. The CDR3 reads CASSQVWAKGAEAFF. The CDR3 DNA sequence: TGCGCCAGCAGCCAAGTGTGGGCCAAGGGTGCTGAAGCTTTCTTT.

The gene calls are TRBV4-1 and TRBJ2-1; TRBD1 aligns across 10 bases. The CDR3 runs 17 residues. Germline CDR1 and CDR2: MGHRA and YSYEKL. Trimming took 0 bases from V and 4 from J; bases not matched to a gene: 6. The CDR3, as DNA: TGCGCCAGCAGCCAAGATCGACAGGGGGCCTCGTACAATGAGCAGTTCTTC. It encodes CASSQDRQGASYNEQFF.

The rearrangement uses TRBV7-6 and TRBJ2-7; no clear D gene. CDR3 length equals 14 residues. CDR1 SGHVS and CDR2 FNYEAQ come from the germline V gene. The V end lost 5 bases, the J end lost 2 bases, and 13 bases lay between the germline ends. As DNA, the CDR3 is TGTGCCAGCAGCCCTACGGACCGAACCTACGAGCAGTACTTC. Translating it yields CASSPTDRTYEQYF. The variable domain in full, with the rest retrieved from reference TRBV7-6 and TRBJ2-7, is GAGVSQSPRYKVTKRGQDVALRCDPISGHVSLYWYRQALGQGPEFLTYFNYEAQQDKSGLPNDRFSAERPEGSISTLTIQRTEQRDSAMYRCASSPTDRTYEQYFGPGTRLTVT.

Only a few counts were recorded for this clone. The sample carries other DNA sequences with the same CDR3. The J gene is TRBJ1-6, the V gene TRBV5-4, with D possibly TRBD1 on 5 matching bases. The germline V gene encodes CDR1 SGHNT and CDR2 YYREEE (reference sequence). V lost 2 bases and J lost 1, with 7 bases in between. CDR3 length: 15 amino acids. The CDR3 nucleotides read TGTGCCAGCAGCTTAAGGGGTTCCTATAATTCACCCCTCCACTTT. Translation: CASSLRGSYNSPLHF.

A few counts support this clone. The V gene is TRBV9, the J gene TRBJ2-5; 8 positions match TRBD1. The CDR3 length is 15 residues. V lost 3 bases and J lost 7; bases outside the gene matches: 11. Germline-derived CDR1 and CDR2 are SGDLS and YYNGEE. As DNA, the CDR3 is TGTGCCAGCAGCGACCGACAGGGGAGCTTCGGGACCCAGTACTTC. This gives the protein CASSDRQGSFGTQYF.

This clone showed up just a few times. The genes are TRBV30 and TRBJ1-2; D call uncertain. The CDR3 sequence is 13 residues long. CDR1 is GTSNPN, CDR2 SVGIG, per germline (reference sequence). Deletions cut 1 base from V and 3 bases from J, with 9 bases between. The CDR3 region has the DNA TGTGCCTGGAGTGGCCGGACGGACTATGGCTACACCTTC. Encoded protein: CAWSGRTDYGYTF.

This chain joins TRBV5-1 and TRBJ1-1, with a weak D call TRBD1 (5 bases). The CDR3 has 15 amino acids. CDR1 and CDR2 from the germline V gene are SGHRS and YFSETQ. With 3 bases removed from V and 6 bases from J, the gap between germline ends came to 18 bases. In DNA form, the CDR3 reads TGCGCCAGCAGCTCCCCCGGCCCCAGGGACGCTGAAGCTTTCTTT. This encodes CASSSPGPRDAEAFF.

This clone was observed a few times. This sequence joins TRBV4-1 and TRBJ2-5; D gene ambiguous. Trimming removed 0 bases from V and 2 bases from J, with 10 bases in between. The CDR3 consists of 15 residues. Germline-derived CDR1 and CDR2 are MGHRA and YSYEKL. CDR3 sequence: CASSQDARLQETQYF. DNA of the CDR3: TGCGCCAGCAGCCAAGACGCACGGTTACAAGAGACCCAGTACTTC.